A single sample is the source of the 3 T cell receptor beta chains below, sequenced in a study of blood T cell repertoires in COVID-19. Libraries were prepared by immunoSEQ multiplex PCR; TCRdb keeps only in-frame clonotypes and omits some of them. The table shows more than 300,000 clones, with 70% to 90% occurring only once. Sample: PBMCs or T cells enriched from blood (not recorded which). All receptors come from a woman under 30 who had recovered from COVID-19.

J is TRBJ1-1 and V is TRBV14; D not certain. The CDR3 contains 14 residues. Trimming pared 1 base from V and 0 bases from J, leaving 6 bases between. Germline CDR1 and CDR2: SGHDN and FVKESK. For the CDR3, the DNA is TGTGCCAGCAGCCAAGCTCTACTGAACACTGAAGCTTTCTTT. This codes for CASSQALLNTEAFF.

The gene calls are TRBV5-5 and TRBJ1-1; no clear D. The CDR3 length is 18 residues. Deletions cut 6 bases from V and 1 base from J, with 25 bases between. Germline CDR1 is SGHKS and CDR2 is YYEKEE (reference sequence). The CDR3 loop is CASNHTRLGKKKNTEAFF. As DNA, the CDR3 is TGTGCCAGCAACCACACCCGACTAGGCAAAAAGAAGAACACTGAAGCTTTCTTT.

As DNA, the CDR3 is TGTGCCAGCAGTTTAGATAGCAGGGCCTATGGCTACACCTTC. This sequence encodes CASSLDSRAYGYTF. The V gene is TRBV27, the J gene TRBJ1-2, with D possibly being TRBD1 (5 bases). The V and J ends lost 2 bases and 4 bases respectively, with 11 bases between them. The CDR3 has 14 amino acids. Germline CDR1 is MNHEY and CDR2 is SMNVEV (reference sequence).